This T cell receptor beta chain was profiled in a study of CD8 T cells in ankylosing spondylitis. Germline V lookup: CDR1 MNHNS, CDR2 SASEGT. With 6 bases removed from V and 5 bases from J, the gap between germline ends came to 16 bases. The CDR3 is 14 residues long. This clonotype came up many times. Each CDR3 protein gets one entry after TCRdb re-called the 5' RACE reads with MiXCR. The sample contains about 300,000 distinct CDR3 sequences, approximately 10% of which appear only once. The material sequenced was blood, either unsorted or a sorted T cell fraction (not recorded which). This clonotype was obtained from a female donor with ankylosing spondylitis or in good health (not recorded which). V usage is TRBV6-1 and J usage is TRBJ1-2, with D hard to call. CDR3 DNA sequence: TGTGCCAGCAGGCCATCAGGCGTACCTTATGGCTACACCTTC. Amino acid sequence: CASRPSGVPYGYTF.